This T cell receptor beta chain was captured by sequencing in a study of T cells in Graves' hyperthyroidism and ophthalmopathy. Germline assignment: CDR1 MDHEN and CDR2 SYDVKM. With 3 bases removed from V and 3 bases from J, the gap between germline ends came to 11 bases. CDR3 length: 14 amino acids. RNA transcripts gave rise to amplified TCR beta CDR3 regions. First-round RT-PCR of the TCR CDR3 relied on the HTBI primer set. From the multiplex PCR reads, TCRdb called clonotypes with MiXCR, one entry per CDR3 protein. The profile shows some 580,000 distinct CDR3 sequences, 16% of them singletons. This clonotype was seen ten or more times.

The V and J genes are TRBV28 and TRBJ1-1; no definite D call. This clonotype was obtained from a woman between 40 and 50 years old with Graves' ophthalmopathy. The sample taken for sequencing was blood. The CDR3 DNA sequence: TGTGCCAGCAGTTTGCCCGGCAGATACACTGAAGCTTTCTTT. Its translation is CASSLPGRYTEAFF.